Each of the 21 T cell receptor beta chains below was sequenced from the same sample in a study of early T cells in non-severe SARS-CoV-2 infection. MiXCR, applied by TCRdb to the 5' RACE reads, yields one record per CDR3 protein. Among 25,000 to 30,000 distinct CDR3 sequences listed, roughly 4.3% were seen once. Sequenced: whole blood. These receptors originate from an adult who was a healthcare worker with PCR-confirmed SARS-CoV-2 infection or an uninfected control (not recorded which).

This clonotype was picked up many times. V gene TRBV5-1 combines with J gene TRBJ2-7; D is possibly TRBD2 (5 bases). Germline CDR1 reads SGHRS; CDR2 reads YFSETQ. The V end was cut by 4 bases, the J end by 6 bases, with 17 bases between. The length of the CDR3 is 14 residues. CDR3 protein: CASSPRAAVAEQYF. In DNA form, the CDR3 reads TGCGCCAGCAGCCCGAGGGCTGCGGTAGCCGAGCAGTACTTC.

This clonotype was observed at least ten times. The chain links TRBV4-1 to TRBJ2-3; TRBD2 aligns across 8 bases. Losses at the gene ends were 1 base for V and 3 bases for J; bases not matched to a gene: 9. Germline CDR1 reads MGHRA; CDR2 reads YSYEKL. This CDR3 contains 17 residues. This CDR3 is CASSQGRSGSWTDTQYF. Written as DNA, the CDR3 is TGCGCCAGCAGCCAAGGTCGAAGCGGGAGTTGGACAGATACGCAGTATTTT.

The rearrangement joins TRBV2 to TRBJ1-5, with 10 bases lining up with TRBD1. Germline-derived CDR1 and CDR2 are SNHLY and FYNNEI. Unmatched junction bases numbered 7, after V lost 4 bases and J lost 1 base. This CDR3 is built from 17 residues. The CDR3 loop reads CASSVTGGAGSNQPQHF. DNA of the CDR3: TGTGCCAGCAGTGTGACAGGGGGCGCGGGGAGCAATCAGCCCCAGCATTTT.

This clonotype has a count of ten or more. The J gene is TRBJ1-4, the V gene TRBV10-3; D is perhaps TRBD1 (5 bases). The CDR3 totals 14 residues. Looked up from germline, CDR1 is ENHRY and CDR2 is SYGVKD. The ends were cut back, 8 bases at V and 7 bases at J, with 17 bases in the middle. CDR3 sequence (DNA): TGTGCCATCGGTGTGGGGGAGTCGAGTGAAAAACTGTTTTTT. Translation gives CAIGVGESSEKLFF.

Many counts were recorded for this clonotype. The chain combines TRBV24-1 with TRBJ2-1, with 7 bases lining up with TRBD2. With V trimmed by 7 bases and J by 0 bases, 8 bases remained unmatched. Germline V CDR1 and CDR2: KGHDR, SFDVKD. The CDR3 covers 16 residues. CDR3 in DNA: TGTGCCACCAGCCCTTTAGCGGGCGGCTCCTACAATGAGCAGTTCTTC. Its translation: CATSPLAGGSYNEQFF.

In this sample, this clonotype turned up many times. The CDR3 loop reads CATSDNSGLAGVLNEQFF. The CDR3 coding sequence is TGTGCCACCAGTGATAACTCGGGACTAGCGGGAGTGCTGAATGAGCAGTTCTTC. V gene TRBV24-1 combines with J gene TRBJ2-1, with 14 bases matching TRBD2. Trimming removed 3 bases from V and 7 bases from J; junction bases left unmatched: 10. The CDR3 is 18 amino acids. The germline CDR1 and CDR2 sequences are KGHDR and SFDVKD.

This clonotype was seen at least ten times. This chain connects TRBV24-1 to TRBJ2-5; perhaps TRBD2 as D (6 bases). Trimming removed 2 bases at V and 3 bases at J, with 15 bases between. Germline-derived CDR1 and CDR2 are KGHDR and SFDVKD. This CDR3 has 16 amino acids. DNA of the CDR3: TGTGCCACCAGTGATTCCGACTGGACTACCAAAGAGACCCAGTACTTC. The encoded protein is CATSDSDWTTKETQYF.

This clonotype was detected ten times or more. The V and J genes are TRBV12-3 or TRBV12-4 and TRBJ2-6; D unclear. This CDR3 has 15 residues. V was trimmed by 2 bases and J by 0 bases, leaving 5 bases between them. This CDR3 reads CASSLRGSGANVLTF. The DNA for the CDR3 is TGTGCCAGCAGTTTACGAGGCTCTGGGGCCAACGTCCTGACTTTC.

As concerns this clonotype: The junction and the germline gene differ at one end; a read error may be behind it. The V gene is TRBV18, the J gene TRBJ2-6; maybe TRBD1 (5 bases). Germline CDR1 KGHSH, CDR2 LQKENI. The CDR3 is 15 amino acids. The CDR3 region is CASSPGSSGANVLIF. In nucleotides, the CDR3 is TGTGCCAGCTCACCAGGAAGCTCTGGGGCCAACGTCCTGATTTTC.

This clonotype appeared many times. Relative to the germline gene, one junction end is altered; a read error may explain this. The chain recombines TRBV10-3 with TRBJ2-2; D gene unclear. CDR1 and CDR2 (germline): ENHRY, SYGVKD. The CDR3 loop spans 14 amino acids. The DNA for the CDR3 is TGTGCCATCGGTGATCTAGCGAACACCGGGGAGCTGTTTTTT. It translates to CAIGDLANTGELFF.

This clonotype was seen ten or more times. V is TRBV24-1 and J is TRBJ2-1, with a possible D match to TRBD2 (5 bases). The germline V gene encodes CDR1 KGHDR and CDR2 SFDVKD. V was trimmed by 1 base and J by 9 bases, leaving 9 bases between them. CDR3 length: 13 residues. The CDR3 protein is CATSDLTGGEQFF. The CDR3 bases are TGTGCCACCAGTGATTTAACCGGAGGTGAGCAGTTCTTC.

This clonotype was recorded many times. The J gene is TRBJ2-1, the V gene TRBV20-1; weak D call: TRBD1 (5 bases). CDR1 is DFQATT and CDR2 is SNEGSKA in the germline V gene (reference sequence). CDR3 length: 15 amino acids. V gave up 1 base and J gave up 5 bases, with 15 bases separating them. DNA for the CDR3: TGCAGTGCTAGAGGAGCGAGGACACAAAACAATGAGCAGTTCTTC. Protein sequence: CSARGARTQNNEQFF.

The sample holds many counts of this clonotype. V is TRBV6-5 and J is TRBJ2-6; D is undetermined. V lost 3 bases and J lost 0, with 12 bases in between. CDR1 and CDR2 (germline): MNHEY, SVGAGI. The CDR3 consists of 17 residues. The CDR3 DNA follows: TGTGCCAGCAGTTATTCCGGACGGAGCTCTGGGGCCAACGTCCTGACTTTC. Its translation: CASSYSGRSSGANVLTF.

This clonotype has a count of ten or more. The J gene is TRBJ2-5, the V gene TRBV9; TRBD2 matches at 11 bases. Per germline, CDR1 SGDLS and CDR2 YYNGEE. The CDR3 consists of 15 residues. J was trimmed by 0 bases and V by 3 bases; bases with no gene match: 1. The CDR3 protein is CASSAGLADQETQYF. The CDR3 DNA follows: TGTGCCAGCAGCGCGGGACTAGCGGACCAAGAGACCCAGTACTTC. Drawing the rest from reference TRBV9 and TRBJ2-5, the complete variable domain is DSGVTQTPKHLITATGQRVTLRCSPRSGDLSVYWYQQSLDQGLQFLIQYYNGEERAKGNILERFSAQQFPDLHSELNLSSLELGDSALYFCASSAGLADQETQYFGPGTRLLVL.

This clonotype was seen many times. The chain carries TRBV30 and TRBJ1-2, with unresolved D. Germline V CDR1 and CDR2: GTSNPN, SVGIG (reference sequence). CDR3 length equals 12 residues. V was clipped by 2 bases and J by 4 bases, with 8 bases between them. The CDR3, as DNA: TGTGCCTGGAGTCCTACTACCTATGGCTACACCTTC. This sequence encodes CAWSPTTYGYTF.

This clonotype was found many times. The rearrangement links TRBV29-1 to TRBJ2-7; D is uncertain. The V gene lost 1 base and the J gene lost 4 bases, with 5 bases spanning the gap. In germline, CDR1 is SQVTM, CDR2 ANQGSEA. The CDR3 length is 11 residues. The CDR3 here is CSVEGNYEQYF. Written as DNA, the CDR3 is TGCAGCGTTGAAGGTAATTACGAGCAGTACTTC.

This clonotype has a count of ten or more. V is TRBV20-1 and J is TRBJ2-1; D is undetermined. This CDR3 region has 11 residues. CDR1 is DFQATT, CDR2 SNEGSKA, per germline (reference sequence). DNA for the CDR3: TGCAGACCCCAATCGTCCAATGAGCAGTTCTTC. Translating gives CRPQSSNEQFF.

This clonotype has a handful of counts. This sequence joins TRBV18 and TRBJ2-3; 7 nucleotides agree with TRBD1. Germline CDR1 KGHSH, CDR2 LQKENI. CDR3 length: 13 residues. V lost 5 bases and J lost 5; bases outside the gene matches: 4. CDR3 sequence (DNA): TGTGCCAGCTCAACAGGGGCGGGAGATACGCAGTATTTT. This encodes CASSTGAGDTQYF.

This rearrangement joins TRBV10-3 to TRBJ2-3; maybe TRBD1 (6 bases). V lost 7 bases and J lost 2, with 16 bases in between. Germline V CDR1 and CDR2: ENHRY, SYGVKD. This CDR3 has 15 residues. CDR3 residues: CAINDPRDNTDTQYF. CDR3 in DNA: TGTGCCATCAACGACCCCCGGGACAACACAGATACGCAGTATTTT.

This clonotype was counted at least ten times. This sequence joins TRBV20-1 and TRBJ1-2; D not resolved. CDR1 is DFQATT and CDR2 is SNEGSKA in the germline V gene (reference sequence). This CDR3 is 13 amino acids long. V lost 3 bases, J lost 1 base, and 9 bases lay in between. The CDR3 protein is CSARGTDNYGYTF. For the CDR3, the DNA is TGCAGTGCTAGGGGAACAGATAACTATGGCTACACCTTC.

There are a few counts of this clonotype. Just one base apart from a much larger clone, this may be a read error. J is TRBJ2-5 and V is TRBV7-9; D perhaps matches TRBD1 (5 bases). The V gene's germline CDR1 is SEHNR and CDR2 FQNEAQ (reference sequence). The CDR3 loop spans 14 amino acids. Trimming pared 5 bases from V and 4 bases from J, leaving 14 bases between. The CDR3 bases are TGTGCCAGCAGCCAGGGATTTGATCGAGAGACCCAGTACTTC. This gives the protein CASSQGFDRETQYF.